This T cell receptor (beta chain) was found in a study of blood T cell repertoires in COVID-19. From germline, CDR1 is MNHEY and CDR2 SVGEGT. This CDR3 is 13 amino acids long. V lost 0 bases and J 4 bases, leaving 4 bases between the germline ends. Generated by immunoSEQ multiplex PCR, the TCRdb table keeps only in-frame clones and is missing some. In the table there are about 220,000 clones, approximately 85% of which are singletons. Seattle enrolled patients during active infection and tracked them longitudinally. V is TRBV6-2 or TRBV6-3 and J is TRBJ1-5; D gene uncertain. The material sequenced was peripheral blood. This receptor was taken from a woman between 65 and 79 years old with COVID-19, enrolled during active disease. CDR3 bases: TGTGCCAGCAGTTACTCCCAGAATCAGCCCCAGCATTTT. Its translation is CASSYSQNQPQHF.